The rows below give T cell receptor beta chains drawn from one sample of a study of T cells in Graves' hyperthyroidism and ophthalmopathy. TCRdb redid the calling of the multiplex PCR reads with MiXCR, one entry per CDR3 protein. This sample carries 400,000 to 550,000 distinct CDR3 sequences, approximately 25% of them seen once, and the ten largest clones take 11%. The sequenced sample consisted of blood. The receptor set was obtained from a woman aged 25 to 39 with Graves' ophthalmopathy. Both conserved end residues are part of each CDR3. The D gene is left open where the match is weak. Size is omitted from some rows. Given values are once, few, many or a class for expanded clones.

TRBV5-4	TRBJ1-2	NA	few	CASSLSGNTYGYTF	TGTGCCAGCAGCTTGTCAGGGAACACTTATGGCTACACCTTC
TRBV5-1	TRBJ2-7	TRBD2	NA	CASSLAAGQYEQYF	TGCGCCAGCAGCTTGGCAGCGGGGCAGTACGAGCAGTACTTC
TRBV30	TRBJ1-1	NA	many	CAWMGQNTEAFF	TGTGCCTGGATGGGCCAGAACACTGAAGCTTTCTTT
TRBV7-9	TRBJ2-7	TRBD1	many	CASSLWTGGERDEQYF	TGTGCCAGCAGCCTCTGGACAGGGGGCGAGAGGGACGAGCAGTACTTC
TRBV27	TRBJ2-7	NA	many	CASSFWDSRGRLAYEQYF	TGTGCCAGCAGTTTTTGGGATTCCAGGGGCCGTCTAGCGTACGAGCAGTACTTC
TRBV12-3/TRBV12-4	TRBJ2-7	NA	NA	CASTLNRGTTYEQYF	TGTGCCAGCACCCTAAATCGGGGCACAACATACGAGCAGTACTTC
TRBV19	TRBJ2-3	TRBD2	NA	CASRPGLAATDTQYF	TGTGCCAGTCGTCCCGGACTAGCTGCCACAGATACGCAGTATTTT
TRBV5-4	TRBJ2-5	NA	many	CASSFEQSTRTQYF	TGTGCCAGCAGCTTCGAGCAGTCTACCCGAACCCAGTACTTC
TRBV6-1	TRBJ2-2	NA	many	CASSQTRVFGELFF	TGTGCCAGCAGTCAAACCAGGGTATTTGGGGAGCTGTTTTTT
TRBV5-1	TRBJ2-7	NA	many	CASSSESAEDSSYEQYF	TGCGCCAGCAGCTCGGAATCGGCGGAAGATAGCTCCTACGAGCAGTACTTC
TRBV29-1	TRBJ2-5	NA	NA	CSGRGPTHETQYF	TGCAGCGGCCGGGGTCCCACTCACGAGACCCAGTACTTC
TRBV27	TRBJ2-5	NA	many	CASSLEPGLKRETQYF	TGTGCCAGCAGTTTAGAACCGGGTCTCAAGCGAGAGACCCAGTACTTC
TRBV27	TRBJ2-7	NA	many	CASSLSDSLYEQYF	TGTGCCAGCAGTCTTTCCGACAGTCTCTACGAGCAGTACTTC
TRBV4-1	TRBJ2-5	NA	few	CASSQDSGTQYF	TGCGCCAGCAGCCAAGATTCGGGAACCCAGTACTTC
TRBV19	TRBJ2-7	NA	many	CASSTTVTSNYEQYF	TGTGCCAGTAGTACGACAGTAACCTCCAACTACGAGCAGTACTTC
TRBV6-1	TRBJ2-3	TRBD2	many	CASSRGGLSTDTQYF	TGTGCCAGCAGTCGCGGGGGACTTAGCACAGATACGCAGTATTTT
TRBV6-1	TRBJ2-3	NA	few	CASGFGDTQYF	TGTGCCAGCGGGTTCGGGGATACGCAGTATTTT
TRBV20-1	TRBJ2-2	NA	NA	CSAREPGLVYTGELFF	TGCAGTGCTAGAGAACCGGGACTGGTATACACCGGGGAGCTGTTTTTT
TRBV3-1	TRBJ1-2	TRBD1	many	CASSHTVDRPYGYTF	TGTGCCAGCAGCCATACCGTGGACAGGCCCTATGGCTACACCTTC
TRBV10-1	TRBJ2-2	NA	NA	CASSEQYKTGNTGELFF	TGCGCCAGCAGTGAGCAGTATAAGACAGGGAACACCGGGGAGCTGTTTTTT
TRBV29-1	TRBJ1-3	NA	few	CSVLTGASGNTIYF	TGCAGCGTTCTGACAGGAGCCTCTGGAAACACCATATATTTT
TRBV4-2	TRBJ1-5	NA	NA	CASSQEVGLRPQHF	TGTGCCAGCAGCCAAGAGGTAGGCCTTCGGCCCCAGCATTTT
TRBV6-1	TRBJ1-1	NA	few	CASGDPGERYTEAFF	TGTGCCAGCGGGGACCCAGGGGAGAGGTACACTGAAGCTTTCTTT
TRBV28	TRBJ1-1	NA	many	CASSFPGHLNTEAFF	TGTGCCAGCAGTTTCCCGGGACACTTGAACACTGAAGCTTTCTTT
TRBV7-8	TRBJ2-7	TRBD2	NA	CASSYRLAGLYEQYF	TGTGCCAGCAGCTACAGACTAGCGGGACTCTACGAGCAGTACTTC
TRBV20-1	TRBJ1-5	NA	few	CSALTQGLSNQPQHF	TGCAGTGCTCTCACACAGGGACTCAGCAATCAGCCCCAGCATTTT
TRBV20-1	TRBJ2-7	NA	few	CSASLLDSYEQYF	TGCAGTGCTAGCCTACTTGATTCCTACGAGCAGTACTTC
TRBV28	TRBJ1-1	NA	few	CASTKTPGNTEAFF	TGTGCCAGCACCAAAACCCCAGGAAACACTGAAGCTTTCTTT
TRBV29-1	TRBJ1-1	NA	many	CSVEYRAVNTEAFF	TGCAGCGTTGAGTATCGGGCAGTGAACACTGAAGCTTTCTTT
TRBV5-1	TRBJ2-6	NA	NA	CASSPTARSGANVLTF	TGCGCCAGCAGTCCCACAGCTCGATCTGGGGCCAACGTCCTGACTTTC
TRBV7-9	TRBJ1-2	NA	few	CASSLYGSTVYGYTF	TGTGCCAGCAGCTTATATGGCTCGACAGTTTATGGCTACACCTTC
TRBV5-1	TRBJ2-4	NA	NA	CASSVYLGEAKNIQYF	TGCGCCAGCAGCGTATACTTGGGCGAAGCCAAAAACATTCAGTACTTC
TRBV14	TRBJ1-1	NA	NA	CASSHTRFRDKDTEAFF	TGTGCCAGCAGCCATACTAGATTTCGGGACAAGGACACTGAAGCTTTCTTT
TRBV11-1	TRBJ1-2	TRBD1	NA	CASSSWAQGRDYGYTF	TGTGCCAGCAGCTCCTGGGCACAGGGGAGGGACTATGGCTACACCTTC
TRBV6-2/TRBV6-3	TRBJ2-7	NA	many	CASSDPGFSYEQYF	TGTGCCAGCAGTGACCCCGGGTTCTCCTACGAGCAGTACTTC
TRBV11-2	TRBJ1-2	NA	many	CASSLEYWGDGYGYTF	TGTGCCAGCAGCTTAGAGTATTGGGGAGACGGCTATGGCTACACCTTC
TRBV5-1	TRBJ2-5	NA	many	CASSLDGLREETQYF	TGCGCCAGCAGCTTGGACGGCCTTAGGGAAGAGACCCAGTACTTC
TRBV18	TRBJ1-1	NA	many	CASSPQEGRNTEAFF	TGTGCCAGCTCACCACAGGAGGGGCGGAACACTGAAGCTTTCTTT
TRBV5-1	TRBJ2-6	NA	many	CASSLGASGANVLTF	TGTGCCAGCAGCTTGGGGGCCTCTGGGGCCAACGTCCTGACTTTC
TRBV12-3/TRBV12-4	TRBJ1-2	NA	NA	CASSLGSGGPYGYTF	TGTGCCAGCAGTTTAGGGAGCGGGGGGCCCTATGGCTACACCTTC
TRBV9	TRBJ2-5	TRBD2	NA	CASSVLAARETQYF	TGTGCCAGCAGCGTACTAGCGGCCCGGGAGACCCAGTACTTC
TRBV14	TRBJ1-1	NA	many	CASSRGPAANTEAFF	TGTGCCAGCAGCCGAGGACCCGCAGCAAACACTGAAGCTTTCTTT
TRBV5-4	TRBJ1-1	NA	many	CASSEGVRAFF	TGTGCCAGCAGCGAAGGCGTCCGAGCTTTCTTT
TRBV5-1	TRBJ2-2	NA	few	CASSLDGGPGELFF	TGCGCCAGCAGCTTGGACGGGGGACCCGGGGAGCTGTTTTTT
TRBV20-1	TRBJ2-7	TRBD2	few	CSARNSGYEQYF	TGCAGTGCTAGAAATAGCGGGTACGAGCAGTACTTC
TRBV7-8	TRBJ1-3	NA	many	CASSLAVGGSGNTIYF	TGTGCCAGCAGCTTAGCTGTGGGGGGCTCTGGAAACACCATATATTTT